These T cell receptor beta chains were read from a single sample in a study of beta chain features in type 1 diabetes. Method: immunoSEQ multiplex PCR; TCRdb's copy keeps in-frame clones and lacks some. The sample records approximately 730,000 clones, around 15% being singletons. The sequenced sample consisted of naive CD4+ T cells from blood. The receptors originated from a man between 18 and 35 years old with type 1 diabetes. The CDR3 runs from the conserved cysteine through the conserved F or W. A D gene is named only where the DNA matches it firmly. Only some rows state a clone size, as once, few, many or a class for expanded clones.

d_gene: .
abundance: .
v_gene: TRBV10-3
j_gene: TRBJ2-7
CDR3nt: TGTGCCATCAGCCAAACCACAGGGAACCCCTACGAGCAGTACTTC
CDR3aa: CAISQTTGNPYEQYF

d_gene: TRBD1
abundance: .
v_gene: TRBV5-1
j_gene: TRBJ2-2
CDR3nt: TGCGCCAGCAGCACTCTGGTGGGACAGGGTTCCGGGGAGCTGTTTTTT
CDR3aa: CASSTLVGQGSGELFF

d_gene: .
abundance: .
v_gene: TRBV15
j_gene: TRBJ2-2
CDR3nt: TGTGCCACCAGCAGAGATGCCAGCGCGAACACCGGGGAGCTGTTTTTT
CDR3aa: CATSRDASANTGELFF

d_gene: TRBD1
abundance: few
v_gene: TRBV5-6
j_gene: TRBJ1-5
CDR3nt: TGTGCCAGCAGCTCCTGGACAGGGAATCAGCCCCAGCATTTT
CDR3aa: CASSSWTGNQPQHF

d_gene: .
abundance: few
v_gene: TRBV30
j_gene: TRBJ1-4
CDR3nt: TGTGCCTGGAGCCCCGGCTCGGACAGCATTAATGAAAAACTGTTTTTT
CDR3aa: CAWSPGSDSINEKLFF

d_gene: .
abundance: .
v_gene: TRBV10-3
j_gene: TRBJ2-4
CDR3nt: TGTGCCGTCTATGCCCGGAACATTCAGTACTTC
CDR3aa: CAVYARNIQYF

d_gene: .
abundance: .
v_gene: TRBV30
j_gene: TRBJ1-1
CDR3nt: TGTGCCTGCCAACAGGGCATGAACACTGAAGCTTTCTTT
CDR3aa: CACQQGMNTEAFF

d_gene: .
abundance: .
v_gene: TRBV10-3
j_gene: TRBJ2-3
CDR3nt: TGTGCCATCCAGAGGACAGCAGCCAGCACAGATACGCAGTATTTT
CDR3aa: CAIQRTAASTDTQYF

d_gene: .
abundance: once
v_gene: TRBV2
j_gene: TRBJ1-2
CDR3nt: TGTGCCAACCCAGGGGTTGGGCAGGCAGGGGGCTACACCTTC
CDR3aa: CANPGVGQAGGYTF

d_gene: .
abundance: .
v_gene: TRBV21-1
j_gene: TRBJ1-5
CDR3nt: TGTGCCAGCAGCACTGTGAATCAGCCCCAGCATTTT
CDR3aa: CASSTVNQPQHF

d_gene: TRBD1
abundance: .
v_gene: TRBV9
j_gene: TRBJ1-2
CDR3nt: TGTGCCAGCAGCGTAGTCAGAGACAGGGACGGCTACACCTTC
CDR3aa: CASSVVRDRDGYTF

d_gene: TRBD2
abundance: .
v_gene: TRBV15
j_gene: TRBJ2-7
CDR3nt: TGTGCCACCAGCAGAGTCCCAGGGCCCTACTCCGGCGGGGGTTACGAGCAGTACTTC
CDR3aa: CATSRVPGPYSGGGYEQYF

d_gene: .
abundance: few
v_gene: TRBV5-6
j_gene: TRBJ1-1
CDR3nt: TGTGCCAGCAGCTTGGCTCTACCGGGAGAAGCTTTCTTT
CDR3aa: CASSLALPGEAFF

d_gene: .
abundance: .
v_gene: TRBV27
j_gene: TRBJ1-5
CDR3nt: TGTGCCAGCAGTGTTAATCAGCCCCAGCATTTT
CDR3aa: CASSVNQPQHF